This TCR beta chain was retrieved from a study of blood T cell repertoires in COVID-19. Overall study: Samples representing acute and convalescent COVID-19 were sourced from the United States, Italy and Spain.

The assay was immunoSEQ multiplex PCR, and TCRdb's table has in-frame clones only and misses some. Here the sample spans 250,000 to 350,000 clones, 90% being singletons. Deletions cut 0 bases from V and 0 bases from J, with 5 bases between. The CDR3 has 14 amino acids. Germline CDR1 MNHEY, CDR2 SMNVEV (reference sequence). Sequencing input: peripheral blood. The rearrangement joins TRBV27 to TRBJ1-2; D not resolved. This TCR was sampled from a young woman with COVID-19, enrolled during active disease. The CDR3 DNA reads as TGTGCCAGCAGTTTATCGATAGCTAACTATGGCTACACCTTC. Its protein product is CASSLSIANYGYTF.